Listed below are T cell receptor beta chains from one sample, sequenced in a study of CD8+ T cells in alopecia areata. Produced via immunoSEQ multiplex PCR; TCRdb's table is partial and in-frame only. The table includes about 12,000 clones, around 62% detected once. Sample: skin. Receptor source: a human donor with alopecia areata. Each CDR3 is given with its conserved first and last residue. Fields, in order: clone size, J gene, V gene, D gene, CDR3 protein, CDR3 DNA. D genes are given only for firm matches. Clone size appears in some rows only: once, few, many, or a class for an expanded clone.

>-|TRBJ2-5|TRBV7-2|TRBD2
CASSPDSGVIETQYF
TGTGCCAGCAGCCCCGATAGCGGGGTAATAGAGACCCAGTACTTC
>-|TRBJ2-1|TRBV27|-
CASRRSQGIYNEQFF
TGTGCCAGCCGCCGGTCGCAGGGAATCTACAATGAGCAGTTCTTC
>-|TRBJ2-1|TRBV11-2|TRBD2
CASSLTLAEVPEQFF
TGTGCCAGCAGCTTGACCCTAGCGGAGGTTCCTGAGCAGTTCTTC
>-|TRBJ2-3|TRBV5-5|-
CASSLDPKRVRTDTQYF
TGTGCCAGCAGCTTGGACCCCAAGCGGGTCCGCACAGATACGCAGTATTTT
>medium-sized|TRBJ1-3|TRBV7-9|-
CASSWGLGSSGNTIYF
TGTGCCAGCAGCTGGGGTCTTGGGAGTTCTGGAAACACCATATATTTT
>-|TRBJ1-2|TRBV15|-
CATSRGGVNYGYTF
TGTGCCACCAGCCGGGGGGGAGTCAACTATGGCTACACCTTC
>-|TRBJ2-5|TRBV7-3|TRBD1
CASSSTGGQETQYF
TGTGCCAGCAGCTCGACAGGGGGCCAAGAGACCCAGTACTTC
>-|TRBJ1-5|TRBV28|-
CASSLARNQPQHF
TGTGCCAGCAGTTTGGCCAGAAATCAGCCCCAGCATTTT
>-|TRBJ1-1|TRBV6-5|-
CASSYWKGAEAFF
TGTGCCAGCAGTTACTGGAAGGGGGCTGAAGCTTTCTTT
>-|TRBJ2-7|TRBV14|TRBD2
CASSLGLAGGYEQYF
TGTGCCAGCAGCCTCGGACTAGCGGGGGGCTACGAGCAGTACTTC
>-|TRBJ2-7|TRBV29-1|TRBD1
CSVDEGVDRGRSYEQYF
TGCAGCGTTGACGAGGGGGTGGACAGGGGGCGTTCCTACGAGCAGTACTTC
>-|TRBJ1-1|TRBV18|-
CASSPQNTEAFF
TGTGCTAGCTCACCACAAAACACTGAAGCTTTCTTT
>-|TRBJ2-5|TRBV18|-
CASSKDSQETQYF
TGTGCCAGCTCAAAGGACAGTCAAGAGACCCAGTACTTC
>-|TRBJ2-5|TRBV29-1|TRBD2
CSVELFGAGVGVSQYF
TGCAGCGTTGAATTGTTCGGGGCGGGAGTGGGCGTAAGCCAGTACTTC
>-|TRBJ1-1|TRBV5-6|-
CASSLGVTEAFF
TGTGCCAGCAGCTTGGGGGTCACTGAAGCTTTCTTT